The sequence of this TCR beta chain was determined in a study of shared clonotypes between healthy human individuals. Clones were sequenced by immunoSEQ multiplex PCR, and TCRdb holds only the in-frame ones, with some missing. The table records more than 400,000 clones, 90% to 96% of them present only once. The germline V gene has CDR1 SQVTM and CDR2 ANQGSEA. The V and J ends lost 4 bases and 4 bases respectively, with 10 bases between them. The CDR3 is 12 residues long. Every one of the donors was a Caucasian adult that lived in Nashville, Tennessee. From CD4+ cells came CD45RA+ naive and CD45RA-negative memory subsets.

This TCR was sampled from a woman aged 25 to 45 in good health. Sequenced material: naive CD4+ T cells sorted from blood. Specified subset: CD45RA+ positively selected. The V call is TRBV29-1, the J call TRBJ1-2; D unclear. The CDR3 DNA reads as TGCAGCGTTGGCCGGGAGGGCTATGGCTACACCTTC. Residues: CSVGREGYGYTF. The variable domain in full, completed from reference TRBV29-1 and TRBJ1-2, reads SAVISQKPSRDICQRGTSLTIQCQVDSQVTMMFWYRQQPGQSLTLIATANQGSEATYESGFVIDKFPISRPNLTFSTLTVSNMSPEDSSIYLCSVGREGYGYTFGSGTRLTVV.